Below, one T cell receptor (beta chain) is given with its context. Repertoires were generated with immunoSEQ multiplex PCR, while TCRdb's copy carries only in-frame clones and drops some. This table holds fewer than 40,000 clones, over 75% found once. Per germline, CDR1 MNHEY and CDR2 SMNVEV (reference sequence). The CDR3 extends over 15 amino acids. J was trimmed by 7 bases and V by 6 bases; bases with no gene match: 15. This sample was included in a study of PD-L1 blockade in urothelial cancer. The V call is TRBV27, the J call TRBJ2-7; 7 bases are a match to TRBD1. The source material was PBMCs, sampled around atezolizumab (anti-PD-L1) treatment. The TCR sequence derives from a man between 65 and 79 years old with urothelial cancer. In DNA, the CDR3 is TGTGCCAGCAGCGGAGTTGCGCAGGGGGACGGTGAGCAGTACTTC. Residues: CASSGVAQGDGEQYF.